What follows are 25 T cell receptor beta chains derived from one specimen sequenced in a study of T cells in Graves' hyperthyroidism and ophthalmopathy. RNA transcripts were the template for amplifying TCR beta CDR3 regions. During a first-round RT-PCR of the TCR CDR3, the HTBI primer set was used. One entry per CDR3 protein results from TCRdb running MiXCR on the multiplex PCR reads. The data hold some 700,000 distinct CDR3 sequences, with 17% observed a single time. Sequences were obtained from blood. Receptors were obtained from a man in his fifties with Graves' hyperthyroidism.

Worth noting for this clonotype: A much larger clone sits a single nucleotide away, making a read error possible. The chain uses TRBV3-1 and TRBJ1-1; D may be TRBD1 (5 bases). There are 14 residues in the CDR3. CDR1 is LGHDT, CDR2 YNNKEL, per germline (reference sequence). The CDR3 DNA is TGTGCCACCAGCCAGCTTCTGCAGGGCACTGAAGCTTTCTTT. It is translated as CATSQLLQGTEAFF.

The chain uses TRBV6-1 and TRBJ1-3; possible D gene TRBD1, 6 bases. Germline CDR1 MNHNS, CDR2 SASEGT. This CDR3 region has 13 residues. V gave up 7 bases and J gave up 4 bases, with 11 bases separating them. The CDR3 DNA sequence: TGTGCCAGCACCTCAGGGGACGGAAACACCATATATTTT. Translating gives CASTSGDGNTIYF.

This clonotype was seen repeatedly, ten times or more. The chain carries TRBV14 and TRBJ2-3; no definite D call. The CDR3 totals 15 residues. Germline loops: CDR1 SGHDN, CDR2 FVKESK. Trimming cost V 1 base and J 1 base, with 9 bases left between them. The CDR3 DNA is TGTGCCAGCAGCCAAGTATGGATGGGCACAGATACGCAGTATTTT. Its protein product is CASSQVWMGTDTQYF.

The table lists this clonotype with a few counts. The rearrangement joins TRBV10-3 to TRBJ2-2, with D unclear. CDR1 and CDR2 from the germline V gene are ENHRY and SYGVKD. V lost 2 bases and J lost 6, with 1 base in between. This CDR3 region has 11 residues. This CDR3 reads CAISEAGELFF. The CDR3 coding sequence is TGTGCCATCAGTGAGGCCGGGGAGCTGTTTTTT.

Points on this clonotype: It may be a read error: a sequence one base away is much more abundant. This rearrangement joins TRBV24-1 to TRBJ2-1; the match to TRBD2 covers 7 bases. V dropped 5 bases and J dropped 1; count of bases not matched to a gene: 7. This CDR3 has 16 residues. Germline assignment: CDR1 KGHDR and CDR2 SFDVKD. The DNA of the CDR3 is TGTGCCACCAGTGCGCTAGCGGAACGGTCCTACAATGAGCAGTTCTTC. Its protein product is CATSALAERSYNEQFF.

This clonotype was counted ten times or more. The V and J genes are TRBV29-1 and TRBJ2-2; D gene unclear. Trimming cost V 4 bases and J 0 bases, with 6 bases left between them. Per the germline V gene, CDR1 is SQVTM and CDR2 is ANQGSEA. This CDR3 is built from 13 residues. The CDR3 bases are TGCAGCGTTGTGACAACGAACACCGGGGAGCTGTTTTTT. Protein sequence: CSVVTTNTGELFF.

The chain employs TRBV12-3 or TRBV12-4 and TRBJ2-7; 7 bases are a match to TRBD2. V was clipped by 6 bases and J by 1 base; unmatched bases: 12. This CDR3 is 16 amino acids long. DNA for the CDR3: TGTGCCAGCAGCCCACTACTAGCGTGGGAATCCTACGAGCAGTACTTC. As protein: CASSPLLAWESYEQYF.

Ten or more counts support this clonotype. The chain has TRBV28 and TRBJ1-1; D remains ambiguous. CDR3 length: 14 amino acids. In germline, CDR1 is MDHEN, CDR2 SYDVKM. The germline V and J ends were trimmed by 2 bases and 6 bases, with 13 bases remaining between them. The CDR3 loop reads CASSLGPVTAEAFF. The CDR3 DNA reads TGTGCCAGCAGTTTAGGTCCGGTGACGGCTGAAGCTTTCTTT.

This clonotype was detected many times. The chain carries TRBV27 and TRBJ2-5, with D maybe TRBD1 (8 bases). Germline V gene sequence: CDR1 MNHEY, CDR2 SMNVEV (reference sequence). This CDR3 comprises 13 residues. V lost 5 bases to trimming and J lost 5 bases, with 12 bases between them. In nucleotides, the CDR3 is TGTGCCAGCAGTACACAGGGGGGGGAGACCCAGTACTTC. It encodes CASSTQGGETQYF.

In this sample, this clonotype turned up many times. V gene TRBV28 combines with J gene TRBJ1-1; possible D gene TRBD1, 6 bases. Trimming stripped 6 bases from V and 2 bases from J, with 13 bases between. The CDR3 has 14 amino acids. Germline CDR1 and CDR2: MDHEN and SYDVKM. In DNA, the CDR3 is TGTGCCAGCAGCTCTCCGGGACACAACACTGAAGCTTTCTTT. Translated, it gives CASSSPGHNTEAFF.

In its sample, this clonotype was seen many times. The chain joins TRBV20-1 to TRBJ2-7; a weak D match, TRBD2 (5 bases). CDR1 and CDR2 from the germline V gene are DFQATT and SNEGSKA (reference sequence). Trimming took off 6 bases at V and 2 bases at J, with 14 bases between the two ends. The CDR3 is 13 amino acids. The CDR3 spells CSATLSGPYEQYF. DNA for the CDR3: TGCAGTGCCACCCTAAGCGGACCCTACGAGCAGTACTTC.

The V gene is TRBV5-4, the J gene TRBJ2-2; D not resolved. The germline V and J ends were trimmed by 5 bases and 9 bases, with 14 bases remaining between them. The CDR3 totals 13 residues. Germline V lookup: CDR1 SGHNT, CDR2 YYREEE (reference sequence). CDR3 in DNA: TGTGCCAGCAGACCCGTCGGAGAGAGGGAGCTGTTTTTT. This encodes CASRPVGERELFF.

This clonotype came up many times. V usage is TRBV28 and J usage is TRBJ2-7; weak D call: TRBD2 (6 bases). From germline, CDR1 is MDHEN and CDR2 SYDVKM. This CDR3 is 14 amino acids long. V was shortened by 5 bases and J by 6 bases, with 17 bases between the two germline ends. The CDR3 DNA follows: TGTGCCAGCAGTCAACCTGGTCCCGGGGGCGAGCAGTACTTC. This codes for CASSQPGPGGEQYF.

This rearrangement joins TRBV6-5 to TRBJ2-6, with TRBD2 matching 16 bases. J was trimmed by 4 bases and V by 2 bases; bases with no gene match: 5. This CDR3 has 19 residues. CDR1 and CDR2 (germline): MNHEY, SVGAGI. As DNA, the CDR3 is TGTGCCAGCAGTTACGGGACTAGCGGGAGGGCAGCCGGGGCCAACGTCCTGACTTTC. This sequence encodes CASSYGTSGRAAGANVLTF.

The V and J genes are TRBV10-2 and TRBJ1-4; no firm D call. Looked up from germline, CDR1 is WSHSY and CDR2 is SAAADI. The V end was cut by 3 bases, the J end by 0 bases, with 5 bases between. The CDR3 length is 14 residues. The CDR3 is CASSDRTTNEKLFF. Here the CDR3 DNA reads TGCGCCAGCAGTGACCGAACAACTAATGAAAAACTGTTTTTT.

This clonotype was counted many times. The rearrangement uses TRBV28 and TRBJ2-5; D possibly matches TRBD1 or TRBD2 (6 bases each). The CDR3 loop spans 16 amino acids. The V gene lost 6 bases and the J gene lost 6 bases, with 23 bases spanning the gap. Germline V gene lookup returns CDR1 MDHEN and CDR2 SYDVKM. This chain's CDR3 is CASSPGWGALGQTQYF. The CDR3 nucleotides are TGTGCCAGCAGCCCTGGCTGGGGGGCGCTGGGCCAGACCCAGTACTTC.

The sample holds a few counts of this clonotype. The chain carries TRBV27 and TRBJ2-3; 7 bases map to TRBD2. With 6 bases clipped from V and 3 bases from J, the junction kept 12 bases outside the gene matches. The CDR3 has 16 amino acids. Germline CDR1 MNHEY, CDR2 SMNVEV (reference sequence). The CDR3 DNA is TGTGCCAGCAGCTCATGGCTAGCGGAGGGGACAGATACGCAGTATTTT. Translating gives CASSSWLAEGTDTQYF.

This clonotype was seen repeatedly, ten times or more. V and J are TRBV19 and TRBJ2-5; the match to TRBD2 covers 7 bases. The V segment lost 3 bases and the J segment 2 bases; nucleotides outside the gene matches: 6. The CDR3 loop spans 15 amino acids. Germline V gene lookup returns CDR1 LNHDA and CDR2 SQIVND (reference sequence). CDR3 sequence: CASSILGLGQETQYF. The CDR3 DNA is TGTGCCAGTAGTATCCTCGGACTAGGTCAAGAGACCCAGTACTTC.

Many counts were recorded for this clonotype. The chain couples TRBV18 to TRBJ2-7; TRBD1 might be the D (6 bases). The CDR3 is 15 amino acids. V lost 1 base to trimming and J lost 5 bases, with 15 bases between them. The germline V gene has CDR1 KGHSH and CDR2 LQKENI. The CDR3 region is CASSPLARGGNEQYF. CDR3 bases: TGTGCCAGCTCACCACTAGCCAGGGGTGGCAACGAGCAGTACTTC.

This clonotype was counted a few times. The chain combines TRBV19 with TRBJ2-5, with 7 bases matching TRBD1. V shed 4 bases and J 0 bases; nucleotides not matched to a gene: 8. CDR1 is LNHDA and CDR2 is SQIVND in the germline V gene (reference sequence). CDR3 length: 16 residues. CDR3 nucleotide sequence: TGTGCCAGTAGTAGGACCGGGACAGCGTACCAAGAGACCCAGTACTTC. Its protein product is CASSRTGTAYQETQYF.

The CDR3 DNA is TGCAGTGCTGCCGTGGGGCCGTCTAACTATGGCTACACCTTC. Its translation is CSAAVGPSNYGYTF. This rearrangement joins TRBV20-1 to TRBJ1-2; D perhaps matches TRBD1 (5 bases). The ends were cut back, 5 bases at V and 0 bases at J, with 13 bases in the middle. The CDR3 extends over 14 amino acids. Germline values: CDR1 DFQATT, CDR2 SNEGSKA (reference sequence).

This clonotype was observed a few times. This chain joins TRBV30 and TRBJ2-2, with D maybe TRBD1 (6 bases). CDR1 is GTSNPN, CDR2 SVGIG, per germline (reference sequence). This CDR3 has 12 residues. V lost 3 bases and J 12 bases, leaving 14 bases between the germline ends. In DNA, the CDR3 is TGTGCCTGGAGACCTCCCGACAGGAAGCTGTTTTTT. Its protein product is CAWRPPDRKLFF.

The gene calls are TRBV5-1 and TRBJ2-2; 9 nucleotides match TRBD1. Germline loops: CDR1 SGHRS, CDR2 YFSETQ. The CDR3 length is 16 residues. With V trimmed by 4 bases and J by 4 bases, 8 bases remained unmatched. In DNA, the CDR3 is TGCGCCAGCAGCCTTCAAGGGACAGGGTTCACCGGGGAGCTGTTTTTT. Its translation: CASSLQGTGFTGELFF.

This clonotype was counted many times. This sequence joins TRBV7-6 and TRBJ2-1, with D perhaps TRBD2 (5 bases). The length of the CDR3 is 17 residues. Germline V gene sequence: CDR1 SGHVS, CDR2 FNYEAQ. Between the trimmed V and J ends, which lost 1 base and 7 bases, there was a span of 20 bases. CDR3 sequence: CASSLVSGLGSGNEQFF. The CDR3 region has the DNA TGTGCCAGCAGCTTAGTTTCAGGCCTGGGATCGGGAAATGAGCAGTTCTTC.

In its sample, this clonotype was seen many times. The rearrangement joins TRBV27 to TRBJ1-5; TRBD1 aligns across 7 bases. CDR3 length: 13 amino acids. From germline, CDR1 is MNHEY and CDR2 SMNVEV (reference sequence). V lost 4 bases, J lost 6 bases, and 3 bases stayed unmatched. CDR3 residues: CASSSAGGQPQHF. As DNA, the CDR3 is TGTGCCAGCAGTTCGGCAGGGGGTCAGCCCCAGCATTTT.